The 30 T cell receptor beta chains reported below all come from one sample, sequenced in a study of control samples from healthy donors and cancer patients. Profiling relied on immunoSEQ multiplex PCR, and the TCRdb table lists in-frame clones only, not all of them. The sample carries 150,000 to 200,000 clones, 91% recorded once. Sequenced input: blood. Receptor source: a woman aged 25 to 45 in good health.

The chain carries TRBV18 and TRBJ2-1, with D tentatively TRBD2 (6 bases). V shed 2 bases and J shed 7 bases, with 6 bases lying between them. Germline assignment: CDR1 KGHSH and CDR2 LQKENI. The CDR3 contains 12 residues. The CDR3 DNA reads TGTGCCAGCTCACCAGGGAGGAATGAGCAGTTCTTC. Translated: CASSPGRNEQFF. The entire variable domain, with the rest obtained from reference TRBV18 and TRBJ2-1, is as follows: NAGVMQNPRHLVRRRGQEARLRCSPMKGHSHVYWYRQLPEEGLKFMVYLQKENIIDESGMPKERFSAEFPKEGPSILRIQQVVRGDSAAYFCASSPGRNEQFFGPGTRLTVL.

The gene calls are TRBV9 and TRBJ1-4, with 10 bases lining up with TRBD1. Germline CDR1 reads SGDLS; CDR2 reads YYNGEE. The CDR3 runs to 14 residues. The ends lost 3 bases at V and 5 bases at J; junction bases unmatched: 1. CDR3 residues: CASSGGQGNEKLFF. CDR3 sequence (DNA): TGTGCCAGCAGCGGGGGACAGGGGAATGAAAAACTGTTTTTT.

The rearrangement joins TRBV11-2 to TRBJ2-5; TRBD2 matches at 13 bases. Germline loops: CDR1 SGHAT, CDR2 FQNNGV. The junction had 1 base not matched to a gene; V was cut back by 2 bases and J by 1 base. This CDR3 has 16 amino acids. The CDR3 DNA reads TGTGCCAGCAGCTTACGGACTAGCGGGAGCCAAGAGACCCAGTACTTC. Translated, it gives CASSLRTSGSQETQYF.

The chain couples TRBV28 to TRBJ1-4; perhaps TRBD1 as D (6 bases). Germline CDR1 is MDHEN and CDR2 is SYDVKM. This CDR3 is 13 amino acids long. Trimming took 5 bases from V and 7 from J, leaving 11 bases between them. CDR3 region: CASSPGAGEKLFF. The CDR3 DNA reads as TGTGCCAGCAGTCCAGGGGCGGGTGAAAAACTGTTTTTT.

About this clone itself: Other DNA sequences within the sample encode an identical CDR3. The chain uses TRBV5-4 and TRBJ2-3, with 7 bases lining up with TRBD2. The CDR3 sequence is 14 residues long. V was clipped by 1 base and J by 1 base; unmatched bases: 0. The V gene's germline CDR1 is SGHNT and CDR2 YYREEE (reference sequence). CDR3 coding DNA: TGTGCCAGCAGCTTGACTAGCGGCACAGATACGCAGTATTTT. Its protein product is CASSLTSGTDTQYF.

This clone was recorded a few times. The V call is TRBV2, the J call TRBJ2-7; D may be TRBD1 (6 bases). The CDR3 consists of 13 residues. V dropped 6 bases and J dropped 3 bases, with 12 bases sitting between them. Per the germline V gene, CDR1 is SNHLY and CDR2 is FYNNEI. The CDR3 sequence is CASSLTGFYEQYF. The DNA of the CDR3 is TGTGCCAGCAGCCTCACAGGGTTCTACGAGCAGTACTTC. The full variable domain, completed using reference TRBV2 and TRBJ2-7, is EPEVTQTPSHQVTQMGQEVILRCVPISNHLYFYWYRQILGQKVEFLVSFYNNEISEKSEIFDDQFSVERPDGSNFTLKIRSTKLEDSAMYFCASSLTGFYEQYFGPGTRLTVT.

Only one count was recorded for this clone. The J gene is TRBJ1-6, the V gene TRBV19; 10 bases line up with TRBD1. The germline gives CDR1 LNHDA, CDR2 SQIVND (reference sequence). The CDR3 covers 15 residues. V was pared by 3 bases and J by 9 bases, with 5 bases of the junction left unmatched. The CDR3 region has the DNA TGTGCCAGTAGTATCGAGGGGACAGGGGTTTCACCCCTCCACTTT. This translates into CASSIEGTGVSPLHF.

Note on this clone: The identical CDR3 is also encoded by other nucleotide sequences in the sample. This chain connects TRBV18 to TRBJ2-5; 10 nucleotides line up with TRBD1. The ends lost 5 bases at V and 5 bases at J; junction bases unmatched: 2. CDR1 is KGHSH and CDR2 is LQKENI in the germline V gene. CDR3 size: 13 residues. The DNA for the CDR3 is TGTGCCAGCTCATCGGGACAGGGGGAGACCCAGTACTTC. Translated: CASSSGQGETQYF.

The CDR3 nucleotides are TGTGCCAGCAGTTACTCGAACACTGAAGCTTTCTTT. Protein: CASSYSNTEAFF. The chain joins TRBV6-5 to TRBJ1-1, with D unclear. Germline values: CDR1 MNHEY, CDR2 SVGAGI. This CDR3 is 12 amino acids long. V gave up 0 bases and J gave up 1 base, with 0 bases separating them.

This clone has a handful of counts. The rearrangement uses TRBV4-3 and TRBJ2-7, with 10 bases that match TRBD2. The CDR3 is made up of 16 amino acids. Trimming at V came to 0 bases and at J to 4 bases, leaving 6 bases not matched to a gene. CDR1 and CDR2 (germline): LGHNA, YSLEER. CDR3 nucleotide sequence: TGCGCCAGCAGCCAAGATCTCGAGACTAGCGGGTACGAGCAGTACTTC. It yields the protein CASSQDLETSGYEQYF.

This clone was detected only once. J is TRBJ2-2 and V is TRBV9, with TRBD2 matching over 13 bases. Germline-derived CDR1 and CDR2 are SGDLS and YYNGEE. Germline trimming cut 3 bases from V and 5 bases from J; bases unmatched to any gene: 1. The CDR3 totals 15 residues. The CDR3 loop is CASSGTSGRTGELFF. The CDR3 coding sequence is TGTGCCAGCAGCGGGACTAGCGGGAGAACCGGGGAGCTGTTTTTT. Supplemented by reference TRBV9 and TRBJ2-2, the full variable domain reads DSGVTQTPKHLITATGQRVTLRCSPRSGDLSVYWYQQSLDQGLQFLIQYYNGEERAKGNILERFSAQQFPDLHSELNLSSLELGDSALYFCASSGTSGRTGELFFGEGSRLTVL.

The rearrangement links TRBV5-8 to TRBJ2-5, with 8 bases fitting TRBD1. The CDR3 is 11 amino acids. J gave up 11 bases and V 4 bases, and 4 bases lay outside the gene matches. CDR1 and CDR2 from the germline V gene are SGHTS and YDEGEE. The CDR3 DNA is TGTGCCAGCAGCGAGCGGACAGGGCAGTACTTC. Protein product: CASSERTGQYF.

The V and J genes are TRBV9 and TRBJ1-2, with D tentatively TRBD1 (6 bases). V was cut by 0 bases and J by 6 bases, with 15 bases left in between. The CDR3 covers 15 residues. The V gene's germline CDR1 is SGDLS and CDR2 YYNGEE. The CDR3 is CASSVDVGAMDGYTF. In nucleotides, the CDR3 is TGTGCCAGCAGCGTAGATGTGGGGGCTATGGATGGCTACACCTTC.

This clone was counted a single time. CDR3 nucleotide sequence: TGCGCCAGCAGCACTGGGACACAAAGAGGGGAAAAACTGTTTTTT. This sequence encodes CASSTGTQRGEKLFF. The chain carries TRBV5-1 and TRBJ1-4; the D gene is possibly TRBD1 (6 bases). Germline CDR1 reads SGHRS; CDR2 reads YFSETQ. Trimming took off 4 bases at V and 8 bases at J, with 18 bases between the two ends. The CDR3 contains 15 residues. Full variable domain (outside the CDR3, taken from reference TRBV5-1 and TRBJ1-4): KAGVTQTPRYLIKTRGQQVTLSCSPISGHRSVSWYQQTPGQGLQFLFEYFSETQRNKGNFPGRFSGRQFSNSRSEMNVSTLELGDSALYLCASSTGTQRGEKLFFGSGTQLSVL.

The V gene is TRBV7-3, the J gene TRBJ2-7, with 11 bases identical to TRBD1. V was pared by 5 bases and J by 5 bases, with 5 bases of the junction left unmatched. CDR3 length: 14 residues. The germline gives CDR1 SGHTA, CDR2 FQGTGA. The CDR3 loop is CASSPGQGVDEQYF. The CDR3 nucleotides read TGTGCCAGCAGCCCGGGACAGGGGGTCGACGAGCAGTACTTC.

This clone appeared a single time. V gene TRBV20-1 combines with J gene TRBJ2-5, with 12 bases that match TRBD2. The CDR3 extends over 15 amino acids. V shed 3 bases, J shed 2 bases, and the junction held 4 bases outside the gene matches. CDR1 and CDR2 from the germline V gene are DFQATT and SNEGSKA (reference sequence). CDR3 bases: TGCAGTGCTAGTCGGCTAGCGGGGGGGCAAGAGACCCAGTACTTC. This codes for CSASRLAGGQETQYF.

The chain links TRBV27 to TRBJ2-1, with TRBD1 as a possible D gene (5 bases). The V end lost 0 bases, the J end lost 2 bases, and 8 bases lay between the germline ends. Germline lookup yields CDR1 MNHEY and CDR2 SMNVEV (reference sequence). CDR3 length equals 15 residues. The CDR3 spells CASSLSQVPYNEQFF. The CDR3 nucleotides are TGTGCCAGCAGTTTATCACAGGTTCCCTACAATGAGCAGTTCTTC.

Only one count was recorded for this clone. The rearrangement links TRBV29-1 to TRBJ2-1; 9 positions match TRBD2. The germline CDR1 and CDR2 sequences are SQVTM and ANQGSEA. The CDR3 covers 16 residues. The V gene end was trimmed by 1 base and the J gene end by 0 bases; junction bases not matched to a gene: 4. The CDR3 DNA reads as TGCAGCGTTGAAGGTTCAGCGGGAGGCTCCTACAATGAGCAGTTCTTC. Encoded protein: CSVEGSAGGSYNEQFF.

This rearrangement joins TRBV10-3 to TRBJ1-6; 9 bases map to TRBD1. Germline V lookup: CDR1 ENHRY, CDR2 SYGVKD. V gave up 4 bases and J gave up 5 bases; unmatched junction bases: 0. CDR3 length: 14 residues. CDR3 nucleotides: TGTGCCATCAGTGGGGACAGGGATAATTCACCCCTCCACTTT. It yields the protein CAISGDRDNSPLHF.

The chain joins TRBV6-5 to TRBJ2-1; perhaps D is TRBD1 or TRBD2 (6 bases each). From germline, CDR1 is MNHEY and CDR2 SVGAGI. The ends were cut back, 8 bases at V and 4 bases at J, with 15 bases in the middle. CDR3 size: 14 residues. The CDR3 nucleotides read TGTGCCAGCGAAGAGGGGGACTCGTACAATGAGCAGTTCTTC. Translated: CASEEGDSYNEQFF.

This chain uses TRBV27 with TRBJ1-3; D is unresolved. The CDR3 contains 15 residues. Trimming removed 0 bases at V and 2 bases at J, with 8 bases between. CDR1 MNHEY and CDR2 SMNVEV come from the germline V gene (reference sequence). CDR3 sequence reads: CASSLSGGPGNTIYF. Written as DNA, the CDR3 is TGTGCCAGCAGTTTATCGGGTGGTCCTGGAAACACCATATATTTT.

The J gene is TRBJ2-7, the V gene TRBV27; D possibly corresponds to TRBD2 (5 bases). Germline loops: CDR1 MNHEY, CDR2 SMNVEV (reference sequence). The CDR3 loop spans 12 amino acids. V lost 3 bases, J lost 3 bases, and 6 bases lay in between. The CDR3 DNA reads TGTGCCAGCAGTTTTCGGGGCTACGAGCAGTACTTC. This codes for CASSFRGYEQYF.

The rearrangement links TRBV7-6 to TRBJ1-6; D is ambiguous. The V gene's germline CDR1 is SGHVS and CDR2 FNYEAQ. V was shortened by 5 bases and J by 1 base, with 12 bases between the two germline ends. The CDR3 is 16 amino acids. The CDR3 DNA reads TGTGCCAGCAGCCCCCAGGCGGGATCCTATAATTCACCCCTCCACTTT. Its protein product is CASSPQAGSYNSPLHF. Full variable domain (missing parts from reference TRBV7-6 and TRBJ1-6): GAGVSQSPRYKVTKRGQDVALRCDPISGHVSLYWYRQALGQGPEFLTYFNYEAQQDKSGLPNDRFSAERPEGSISTLTIQRTEQRDSAMYRCASSPQAGSYNSPLHFGNGTRLTVT.

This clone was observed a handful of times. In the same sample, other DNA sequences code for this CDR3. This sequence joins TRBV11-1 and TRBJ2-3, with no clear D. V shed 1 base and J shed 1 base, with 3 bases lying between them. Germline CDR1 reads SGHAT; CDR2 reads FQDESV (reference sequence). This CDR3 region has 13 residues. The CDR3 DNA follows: TGTGCCAGCAGCTTAGGAGGCACAGATACGCAGTATTTT. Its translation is CASSLGGTDTQYF.

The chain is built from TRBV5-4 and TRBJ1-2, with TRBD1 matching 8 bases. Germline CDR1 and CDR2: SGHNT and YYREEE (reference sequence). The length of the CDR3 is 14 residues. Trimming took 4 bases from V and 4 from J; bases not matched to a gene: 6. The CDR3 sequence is CASSGNRGGYGYTF. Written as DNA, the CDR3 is TGTGCCAGCAGCGGAAACAGGGGGGGCTATGGCTACACCTTC.

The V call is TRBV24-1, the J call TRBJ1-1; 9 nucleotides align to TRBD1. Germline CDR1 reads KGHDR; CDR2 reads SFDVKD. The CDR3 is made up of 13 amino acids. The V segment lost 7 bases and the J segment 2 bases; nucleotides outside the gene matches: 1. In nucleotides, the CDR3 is TGTGCCACCAGACAGGGGGCCAACACTGAAGCTTTCTTT. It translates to CATRQGANTEAFF.

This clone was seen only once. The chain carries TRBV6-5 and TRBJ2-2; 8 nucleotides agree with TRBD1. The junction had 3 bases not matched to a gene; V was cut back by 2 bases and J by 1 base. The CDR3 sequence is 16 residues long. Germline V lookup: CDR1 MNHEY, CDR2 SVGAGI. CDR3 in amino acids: CASSYRTGWNTGELFF. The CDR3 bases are TGTGCCAGCAGTTACCGGACAGGGTGGAACACCGGGGAGCTGTTTTTT.

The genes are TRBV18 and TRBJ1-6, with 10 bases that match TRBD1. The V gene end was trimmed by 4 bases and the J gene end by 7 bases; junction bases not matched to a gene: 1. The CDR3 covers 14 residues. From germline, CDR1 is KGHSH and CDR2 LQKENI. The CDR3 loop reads CASSRTGGNSPLHF. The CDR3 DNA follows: TGTGCCAGCTCACGGACAGGGGGGAATTCACCCCTCCACTTT.

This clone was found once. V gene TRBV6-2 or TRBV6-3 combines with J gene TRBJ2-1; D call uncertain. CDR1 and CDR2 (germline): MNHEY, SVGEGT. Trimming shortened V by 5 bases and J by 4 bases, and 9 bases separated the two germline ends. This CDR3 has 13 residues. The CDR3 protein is CASSPGEYNEQFF. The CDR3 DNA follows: TGTGCCAGCAGTCCCGGAGAATACAATGAGCAGTTCTTC.

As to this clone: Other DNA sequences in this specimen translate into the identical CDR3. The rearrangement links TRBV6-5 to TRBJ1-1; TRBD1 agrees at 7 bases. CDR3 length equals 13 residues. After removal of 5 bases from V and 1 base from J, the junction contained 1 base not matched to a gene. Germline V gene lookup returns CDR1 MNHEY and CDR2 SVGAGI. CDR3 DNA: TGTGCCAGCAGTAGGACAGGGAACACTGAAGCTTTCTTT. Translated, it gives CASSRTGNTEAFF.